A selection of T cell receptor beta chains follows, all from one sample in a study of blood T cell repertoires in COVID-19. Measured with immunoSEQ multiplex PCR; TCRdb has only the in-frame clones, and not every one. Altogether roughly 160,000 clones are present, 88% being singletons, with the ten largest covering roughly 26%. The sequenced sample consisted of peripheral blood. Receptors originate from a man aged 55 to 70 with acute or convalescent COVID-19. Each CDR3 is given with its conserved first and last residue. The size field is filled for only some rows; it gives once, few, many or a size class.

. TRBV24-1 17 CATSGRSGGMDTDTQYF
. TRBV5-1 13 CASSLDFAYEQYF
. TRBV5-1 14 CASSSGTFQETQYF
. TRBV29-1 13 CSVDGLAGETQYF
. TRBV19 11 CASDWRVGYTF
. TRBV9 14 CASSLSTGDYGYTF
. TRBV7-3 13 CASSRGMNTEAFF
. TRBV2 14 CASKYRGSTDTQYF
. TRBV27 18 CASSLYSPLDSSGNTIYF
. TRBV29-1 10 CSAGHPEAFF
. TRBV5-3 18 CARSLSRGRSLRNTEAFF
. TRBV7-9 14 CASSQGISGEKLFF
. TRBV5-4 16 CASSLAGGSDTDTQYF
. TRBV9 14 CASSVLEGTDTQYF
. TRBV13 13 CASSLDRRGEAFF
few TRBV10-3 15 CAISDSGSSYNEQFF
. TRBV11-3 12 CASSGGTAKLFF